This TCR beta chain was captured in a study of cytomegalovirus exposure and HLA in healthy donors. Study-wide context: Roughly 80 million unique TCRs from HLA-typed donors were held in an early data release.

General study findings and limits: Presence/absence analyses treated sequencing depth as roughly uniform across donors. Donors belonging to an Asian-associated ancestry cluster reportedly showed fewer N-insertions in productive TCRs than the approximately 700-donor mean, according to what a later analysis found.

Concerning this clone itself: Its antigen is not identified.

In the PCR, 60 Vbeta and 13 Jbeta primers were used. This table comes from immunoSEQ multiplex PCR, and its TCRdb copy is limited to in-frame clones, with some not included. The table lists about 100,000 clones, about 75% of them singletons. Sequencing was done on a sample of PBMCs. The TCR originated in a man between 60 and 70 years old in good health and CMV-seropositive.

The CDR3 here is CAWSPGFNEKLFF. As DNA, the CDR3 is TGTGCCTGGAGTCCGGGATTTAATGAAAAACTGTTTTTT. This chain joins TRBV30 and TRBJ1-4; D is unclear. The V end lost 2 bases, the J end lost 4 bases, and 8 bases lay between the germline ends. Germline lookup yields CDR1 GTSNPN and CDR2 SVGIG (reference sequence). This CDR3 region has 13 residues.